This TCR beta chain was documented in a study of blood T cell repertoires in COVID-19. Study in general: Donors in the United States, Italy and Spain gave samples during acute or convalescent COVID-19.

Between the trimmed V and J ends, which lost 4 bases and 8 bases, there was a span of 21 bases. The CDR3 totals 16 residues. The germline CDR1 and CDR2 sequences are LGHNA and YNFKEQ. Clones were read by immunoSEQ multiplex PCR, and TCRdb kept only the in-frame ones, dropping some. The data contain roughly 270,000 clones, roughly 85% of them singletons. Sample: peripheral blood. This chain joins TRBV4-2 and TRBJ2-1; weak D call: TRBD2 (6 bases). This receptor was identified in a man aged 50-59 years with active or convalescent COVID-19. Here the CDR3 reads CASSRGDVGVVHEQFF. The CDR3 bases are TGTGCCAGCAGCCGGGGGGACGTGGGTGTGGTTCATGAGCAGTTCTTC.